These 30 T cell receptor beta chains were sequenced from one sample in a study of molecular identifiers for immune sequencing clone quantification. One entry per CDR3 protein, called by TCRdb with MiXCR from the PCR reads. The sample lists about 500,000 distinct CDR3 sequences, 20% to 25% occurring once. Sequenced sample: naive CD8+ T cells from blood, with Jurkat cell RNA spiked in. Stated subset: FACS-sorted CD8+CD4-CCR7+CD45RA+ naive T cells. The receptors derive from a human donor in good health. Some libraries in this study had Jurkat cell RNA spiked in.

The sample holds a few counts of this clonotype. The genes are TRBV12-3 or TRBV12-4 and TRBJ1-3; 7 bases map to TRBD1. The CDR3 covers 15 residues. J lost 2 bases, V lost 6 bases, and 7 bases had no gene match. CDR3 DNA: TGTGCCAGCAGACCTACGACAGGGCCTGGAAACACCATATATTTT. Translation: CASRPTTGPGNTIYF.

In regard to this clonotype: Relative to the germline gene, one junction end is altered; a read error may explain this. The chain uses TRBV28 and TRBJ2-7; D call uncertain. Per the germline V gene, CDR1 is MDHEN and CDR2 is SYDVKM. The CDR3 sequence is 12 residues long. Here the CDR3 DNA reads TGTGCCCGCAGTATGGGAACCTACGAGCAGTACTTC. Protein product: CARSMGTYEQYF.

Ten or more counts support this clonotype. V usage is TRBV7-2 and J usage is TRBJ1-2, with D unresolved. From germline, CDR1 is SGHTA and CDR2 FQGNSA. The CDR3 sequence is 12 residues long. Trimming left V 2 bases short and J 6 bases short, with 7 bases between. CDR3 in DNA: TGTGCCAGCAGCTTATTCACAAATGGCTACACCTTC. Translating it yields CASSLFTNGYTF.

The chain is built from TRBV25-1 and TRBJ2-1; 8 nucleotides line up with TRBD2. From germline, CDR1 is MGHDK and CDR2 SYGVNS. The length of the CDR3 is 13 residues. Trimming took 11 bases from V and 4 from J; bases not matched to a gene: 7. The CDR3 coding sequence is TGTGCCGTTGGACTAGCAGGATACAATGAGCAGTTCTTC. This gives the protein CAVGLAGYNEQFF.

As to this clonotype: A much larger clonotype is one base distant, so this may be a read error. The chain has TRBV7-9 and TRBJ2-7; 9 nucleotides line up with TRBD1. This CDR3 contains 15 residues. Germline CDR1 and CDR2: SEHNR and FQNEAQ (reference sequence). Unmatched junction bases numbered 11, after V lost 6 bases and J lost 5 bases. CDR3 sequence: CASRAGTGSSHEQYF. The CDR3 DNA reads TGTGCCAGCAGAGCCGGGACAGGGTCGTCCCACGAGCAGTACTTC.

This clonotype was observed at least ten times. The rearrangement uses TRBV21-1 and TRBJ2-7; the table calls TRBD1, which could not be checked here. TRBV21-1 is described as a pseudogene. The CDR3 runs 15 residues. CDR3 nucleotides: TGTGCCAGCACCGGCGGGGGTTCCAACTCCTACGAGCAGTACTTC. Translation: CASTGGGSNSYEQYF.

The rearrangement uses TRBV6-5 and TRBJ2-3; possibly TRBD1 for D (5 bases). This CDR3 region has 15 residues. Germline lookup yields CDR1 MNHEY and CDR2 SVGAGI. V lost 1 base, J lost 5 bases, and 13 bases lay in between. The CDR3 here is CASSYLGAEVDTQYF. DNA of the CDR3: TGTGCCAGCAGTTACTTAGGGGCTGAGGTAGATACGCAGTATTTT.

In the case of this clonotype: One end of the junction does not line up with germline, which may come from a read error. The CDR3 nucleotides read TGTGCCCGCAGCGTAGTCGGGGGTATTACGTCCGGGGAGCTGTTTTTT. This codes for CARSVVGGITSGELFF. V and J are TRBV9 and TRBJ2-2, with D perhaps matching TRBD2 (6 bases). The length of the CDR3 is 16 residues. Per germline, CDR1 SGDLS and CDR2 YYNGEE.

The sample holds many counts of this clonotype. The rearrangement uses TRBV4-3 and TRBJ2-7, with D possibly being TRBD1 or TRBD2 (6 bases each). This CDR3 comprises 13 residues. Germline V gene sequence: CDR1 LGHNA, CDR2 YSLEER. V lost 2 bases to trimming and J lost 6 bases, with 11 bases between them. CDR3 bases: TGCGCCAGCAGCCAAAGGGGGGCCAGCGAGCAGTACTTC. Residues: CASSQRGASEQYF.

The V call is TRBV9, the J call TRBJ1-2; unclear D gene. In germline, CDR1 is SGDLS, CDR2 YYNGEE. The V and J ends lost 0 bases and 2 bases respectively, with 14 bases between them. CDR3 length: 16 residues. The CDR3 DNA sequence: TGTGCCAGCAGCGTAGATGTGGTTGAGGGCAACTATGGCTACACCTTC. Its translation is CASSVDVVEGNYGYTF. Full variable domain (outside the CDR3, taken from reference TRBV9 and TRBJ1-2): DSGVTQTPKHLITATGQRVTLRCSPRSGDLSVYWYQQSLDQGLQFLIQYYNGEERAKGNILERFSAQQFPDLHSELNLSSLELGDSALYFCASSVDVVEGNYGYTFGSGTRLTVV.

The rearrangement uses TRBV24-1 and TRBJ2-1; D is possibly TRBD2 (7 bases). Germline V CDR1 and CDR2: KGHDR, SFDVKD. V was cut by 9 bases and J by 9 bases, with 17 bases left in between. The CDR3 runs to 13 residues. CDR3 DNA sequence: TGTGCCACCGATGGGGGAGGGGGGGGTGAGCAGTTCTTC. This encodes CATDGGGGGEQFF.

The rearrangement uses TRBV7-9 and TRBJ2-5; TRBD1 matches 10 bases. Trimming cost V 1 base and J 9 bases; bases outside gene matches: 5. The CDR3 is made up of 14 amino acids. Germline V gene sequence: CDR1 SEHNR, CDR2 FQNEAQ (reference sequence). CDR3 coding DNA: TGTGCCAGCAGCTTAGGGACAGGGGGTGAGGCCCAGTACTTC. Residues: CASSLGTGGEAQYF.

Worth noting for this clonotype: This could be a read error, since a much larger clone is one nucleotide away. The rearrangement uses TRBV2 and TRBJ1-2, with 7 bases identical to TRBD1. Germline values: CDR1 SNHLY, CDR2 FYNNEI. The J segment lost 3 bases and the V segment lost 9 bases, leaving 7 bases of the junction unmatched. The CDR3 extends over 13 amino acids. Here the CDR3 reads CASRDSTDYGYTF. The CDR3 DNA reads TGTGCCAGTCGGGACAGCACCGACTATGGCTACACCTTC. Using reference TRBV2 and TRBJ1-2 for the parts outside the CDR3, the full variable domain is EPEVTQTPSHQVTQMGQEVILRCVPISNHLYFYWYRQILGQKVEFLVSFYNNEISEKSEIFDDQFSVERPDGSNFTLKIRSTKLEDSAMYFCASRDSTDYGYTFGSGTRLTVV.

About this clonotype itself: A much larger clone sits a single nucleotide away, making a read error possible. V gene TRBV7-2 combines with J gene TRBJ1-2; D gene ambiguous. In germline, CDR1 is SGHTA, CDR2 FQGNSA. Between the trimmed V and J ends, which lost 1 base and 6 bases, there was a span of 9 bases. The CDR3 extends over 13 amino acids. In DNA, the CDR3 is TGTGCCAGCAGCTTAGGCAGAGAAGATGGCTACACCTTC. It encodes CASSLGREDGYTF.

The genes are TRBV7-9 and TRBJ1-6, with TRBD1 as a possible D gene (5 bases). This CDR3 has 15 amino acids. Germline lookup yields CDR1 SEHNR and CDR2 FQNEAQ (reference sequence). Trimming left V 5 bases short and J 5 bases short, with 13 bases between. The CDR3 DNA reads TGTGCCAGCAGCCCAGACAGCAGGGATAATTCACCCCTCCACTTT. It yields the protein CASSPDSRDNSPLHF.

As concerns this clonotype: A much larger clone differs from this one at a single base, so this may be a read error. In nucleotides, the CDR3 is TGCAGTGCTAGAGATCTGGGGTCAGCCACAGATACGCAGTATTTT. Encoded protein: CSARDLGSATDTQYF. This rearrangement joins TRBV20-1 to TRBJ2-3, with unresolved D. V lost 0 bases and J lost 2, with 12 bases in between. This CDR3 contains 15 residues. The germline gives CDR1 DFQATT, CDR2 SNEGSKA (reference sequence).

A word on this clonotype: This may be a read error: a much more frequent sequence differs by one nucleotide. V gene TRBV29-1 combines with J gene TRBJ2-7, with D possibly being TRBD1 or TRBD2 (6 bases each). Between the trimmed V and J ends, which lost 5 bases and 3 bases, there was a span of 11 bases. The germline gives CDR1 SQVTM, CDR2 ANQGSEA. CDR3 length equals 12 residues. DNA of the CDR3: TGCAGCGTTCTTGGAGGGGGCTACGAGCAGTACTTC. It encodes CSVLGGGYEQYF.

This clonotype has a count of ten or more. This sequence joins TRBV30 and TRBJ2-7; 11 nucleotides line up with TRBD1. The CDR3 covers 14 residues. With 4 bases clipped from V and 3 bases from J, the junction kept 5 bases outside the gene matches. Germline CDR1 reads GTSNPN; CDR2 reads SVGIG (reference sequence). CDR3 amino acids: CAWTGTGGFYEQYF. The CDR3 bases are TGTGCCTGGACCGGGACAGGGGGGTTCTACGAGCAGTACTTC.

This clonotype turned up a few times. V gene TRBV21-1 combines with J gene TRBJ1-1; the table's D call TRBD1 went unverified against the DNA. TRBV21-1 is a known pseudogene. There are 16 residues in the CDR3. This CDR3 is CASSPFPPRVRCEAFF. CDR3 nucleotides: TGTGCCAGCAGCCCCTTTCCCCCGAGAGTGCGATGTGAAGCTTTCTTT.

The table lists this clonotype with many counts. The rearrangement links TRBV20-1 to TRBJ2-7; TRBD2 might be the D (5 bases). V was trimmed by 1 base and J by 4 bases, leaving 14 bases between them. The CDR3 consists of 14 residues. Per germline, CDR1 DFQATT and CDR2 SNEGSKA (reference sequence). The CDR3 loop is CSARGQRTGYEQYF. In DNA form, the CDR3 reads TGCAGTGCTAGAGGCCAGCGGACTGGTTACGAGCAGTACTTC.

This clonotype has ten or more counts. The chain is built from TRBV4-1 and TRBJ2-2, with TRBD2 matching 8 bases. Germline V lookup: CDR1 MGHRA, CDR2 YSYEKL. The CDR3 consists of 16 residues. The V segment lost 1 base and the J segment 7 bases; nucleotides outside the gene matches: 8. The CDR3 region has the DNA TGCGCCAGCAGCCAAGCTATCGGGAGGGCCGGCGGGGAGCTGTTTTTT. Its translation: CASSQAIGRAGGELFF.

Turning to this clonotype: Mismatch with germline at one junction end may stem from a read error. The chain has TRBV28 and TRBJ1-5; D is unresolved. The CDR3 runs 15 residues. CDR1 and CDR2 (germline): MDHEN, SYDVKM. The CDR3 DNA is TGTGCCAGCAGTTTAAAAGGGTCTAAGGATCAGCCCCGGCATTTT. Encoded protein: CASSLKGSKDQPRHF. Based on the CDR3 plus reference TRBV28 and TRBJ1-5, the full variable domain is DVKVTQSSRYLVKRTGEKVFLECVQDMDHENMFWYRQDPGLGLRLIYFSYDVKMKEKGDIPEGYSVSREKKERFSLILESASTNQTSMYLCASSLKGSKDQPRHFGDGTRLSIL.

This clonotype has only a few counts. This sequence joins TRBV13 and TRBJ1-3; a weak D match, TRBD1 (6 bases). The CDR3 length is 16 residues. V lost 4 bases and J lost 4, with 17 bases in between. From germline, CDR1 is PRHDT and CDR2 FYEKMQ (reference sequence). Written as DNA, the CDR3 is TGTGCCAGCAGCTCAACCGGGACAAACGAGGGAAACACCATATATTTT. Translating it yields CASSSTGTNEGNTIYF.

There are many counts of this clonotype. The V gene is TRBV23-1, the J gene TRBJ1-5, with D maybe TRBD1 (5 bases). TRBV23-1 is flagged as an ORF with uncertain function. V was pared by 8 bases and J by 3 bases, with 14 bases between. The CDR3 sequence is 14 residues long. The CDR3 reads CASSRQFFNQPQHF. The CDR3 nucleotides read TGCGCCAGCTCCCGACAGTTTTTCAATCAGCCCCAGCATTTT.

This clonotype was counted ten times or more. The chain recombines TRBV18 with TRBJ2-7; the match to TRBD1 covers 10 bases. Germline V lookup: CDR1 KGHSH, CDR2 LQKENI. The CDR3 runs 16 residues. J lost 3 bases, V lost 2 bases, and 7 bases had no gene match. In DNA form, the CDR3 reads TGTGCCAGCTCACCAGGGGACAGGGGCTATAACTACGAGCAGTACTTC. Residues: CASSPGDRGYNYEQYF.

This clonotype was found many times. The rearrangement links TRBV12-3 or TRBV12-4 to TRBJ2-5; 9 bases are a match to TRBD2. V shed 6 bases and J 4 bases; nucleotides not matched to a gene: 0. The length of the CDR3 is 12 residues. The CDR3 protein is CASRGLAETQYF. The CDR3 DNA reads TGTGCCAGCAGGGGACTAGCAGAGACCCAGTACTTC.

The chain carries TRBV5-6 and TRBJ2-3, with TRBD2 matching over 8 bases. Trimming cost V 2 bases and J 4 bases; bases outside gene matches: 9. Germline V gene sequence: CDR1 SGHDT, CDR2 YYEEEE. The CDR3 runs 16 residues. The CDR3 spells CASSFPRLANSDTQYF. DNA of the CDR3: TGTGCCAGCAGCTTTCCGAGACTAGCGAACTCAGATACGCAGTATTTT.

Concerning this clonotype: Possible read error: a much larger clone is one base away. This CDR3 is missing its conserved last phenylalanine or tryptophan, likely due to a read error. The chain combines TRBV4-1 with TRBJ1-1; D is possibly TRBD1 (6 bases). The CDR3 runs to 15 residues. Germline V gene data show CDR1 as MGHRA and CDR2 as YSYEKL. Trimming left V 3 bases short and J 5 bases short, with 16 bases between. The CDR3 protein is CASSQSGQWSTEAFL. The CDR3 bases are TGCGCCAGCAGCCAGTCCGGACAGTGGAGTACTGAAGCTTTCCTT.

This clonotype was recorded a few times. DNA for the CDR3: TGTGCCACCAGCAGAGATCTCCAGAACTATGGCTACACCTTC. Protein sequence: CATSRDLQNYGYTF. The chain uses TRBV15 and TRBJ1-2; D is unresolved. The length of the CDR3 is 14 residues. Trimming took off 0 bases at V and 2 bases at J, with 7 bases between the two ends. The V gene's germline CDR1 is LNHNV and CDR2 YYDKDF (reference sequence).

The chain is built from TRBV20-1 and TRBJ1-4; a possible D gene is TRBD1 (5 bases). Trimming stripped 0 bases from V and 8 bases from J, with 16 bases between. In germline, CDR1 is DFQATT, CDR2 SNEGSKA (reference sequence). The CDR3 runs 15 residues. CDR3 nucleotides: TGCAGTGCTAGAGATCCGCAGGGTGGGAGCGAAAAACTGTTTTTT. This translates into CSARDPQGGSEKLFF.